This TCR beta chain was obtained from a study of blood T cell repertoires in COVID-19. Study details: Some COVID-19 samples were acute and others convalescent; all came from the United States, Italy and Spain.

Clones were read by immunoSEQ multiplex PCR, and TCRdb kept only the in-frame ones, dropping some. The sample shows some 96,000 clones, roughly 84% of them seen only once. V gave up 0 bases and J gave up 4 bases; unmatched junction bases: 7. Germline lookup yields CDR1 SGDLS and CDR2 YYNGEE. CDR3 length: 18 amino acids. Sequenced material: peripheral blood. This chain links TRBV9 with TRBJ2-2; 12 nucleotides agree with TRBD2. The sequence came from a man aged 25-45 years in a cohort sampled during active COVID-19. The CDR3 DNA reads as TGTGCCAGCAGCGTAGCTAGCGGGGGGGCCGGGAGCACCGGGGAGCTGTTTTTT. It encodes CASSVASGGAGSTGELFF.